The 16 T cell receptor beta chains below all came from one sample that was sequenced in a study of cytomegalovirus exposure and HLA in healthy donors. With 60 Vbeta and 13 Jbeta primers, the PCR was carried out. TCRdb's copy holds only in-frame clones and misses some; the assay was immunoSEQ multiplex PCR. Of under 200,000 clones in the sample, 80% to 90% are singletons; the top ten hold roughly 1.7%. The sample taken for sequencing was PBMCs. The receptor source for this set is a man aged 35 to 55 in good health and CMV-seropositive.

This sequence joins TRBV9 and TRBJ2-5, with a tentative D call TRBD1 (6 bases). V lost 0 bases to trimming and J lost 4 bases, with 13 bases between them. The CDR3 is 15 residues long. The germline CDR1 and CDR2 sequences are SGDLS and YYNGEE. CDR3 region: CASSVDYRVRETQYF. In nucleotides, the CDR3 is TGTGCCAGCAGCGTAGATTACAGGGTGAGAGAGACCCAGTACTTC.

This chain uses TRBV27 with TRBJ2-7, with TRBD2 identical over 11 bases. V shed 2 bases, J shed 3 bases, and the junction held 6 bases outside the gene matches. From germline, CDR1 is MNHEY and CDR2 SMNVEV (reference sequence). CDR3 length equals 16 residues. CDR3 nucleotide sequence: TGTGCCAGCAGTTTAGGTACGGGACTAGCGGACTACGAGCAGTACTTC. This gives the protein CASSLGTGLADYEQYF.

This rearrangement joins TRBV6-6 to TRBJ1-2; D possibly corresponds to TRBD1 (5 bases). With 5 bases removed from V and 4 bases from J, the gap between germline ends came to 11 bases. The CDR3 is made up of 13 amino acids. Germline V gives CDR1 MNHNY, CDR2 SVGAGI (reference sequence). Here the CDR3 reads CASSTAGGYGYTF. CDR3 bases: TGTGCCAGCAGTACAGCGGGGGGCTATGGCTACACCTTC.

The CDR3 sequence is CASSLGQSNTEAFF. The CDR3 DNA is TGTGCCAGCAGCTTAGGACAGTCGAACACTGAAGCTTTCTTT. This sequence joins TRBV7-9 and TRBJ1-1, with D perhaps TRBD1 (5 bases). The CDR3 covers 14 residues. Trimming took 1 base from V and 1 from J, leaving 7 bases between them. CDR1 and CDR2 from the germline V gene are SEHNR and FQNEAQ (reference sequence).

In regard to this clone: The sample contains more than one DNA sequence encoding this CDR3. This sequence joins TRBV7-8 and TRBJ1-1; D might be TRBD1 (6 bases). Trimming pared 3 bases from V and 1 base from J, leaving 6 bases between. Germline V gives CDR1 SGHVS, CDR2 FQNEAQ. The CDR3 is made up of 13 amino acids. The DNA for the CDR3 is TGTGCCAGCAGCTTGGGACAGAACACTGAAGCTTTCTTT. Its translation: CASSLGQNTEAFF.

The chain carries TRBV28 and TRBJ2-7, with TRBD1 as a possible D gene (6 bases). The germline CDR1 and CDR2 sequences are MDHEN and SYDVKM. V lost 3 bases to trimming and J lost 5 bases, with 29 bases between them. There are 19 residues in the CDR3. CDR3 coding DNA: TGTGCCAGCAGTTTCTCTACGACTACCATATCAGGGGACAACCACGAGCAGTACTTC. It yields the protein CASSFSTTTISGDNHEQYF.

This chain uses TRBV29-1 with TRBJ2-1; TRBD2 matches 10 bases. With V trimmed by 2 bases and J by 9 bases, 4 bases remained unmatched. Germline-derived CDR1 and CDR2 are SQVTM and ANQGSEA. The length of the CDR3 is 13 residues. The CDR3 reads CSVEPSGSLEQFF. The CDR3, as DNA: TGCAGCGTTGAACCTAGCGGGAGTCTTGAGCAGTTCTTC.

CDR3 sequence reads: CATSYSEAYEQYF. The CDR3, as DNA: TGTGCCACCAGCTATAGCGAAGCCTACGAGCAGTACTTC. The chain links TRBV15 to TRBJ2-7; D may be TRBD2 (5 bases). CDR1 LNHNV and CDR2 YYDKDF come from the germline V gene (reference sequence). V lost 5 bases and J lost 2, with 10 bases in between. The CDR3 runs to 13 residues.

CDR3 DNA: TGTGCCAGCAGCCTGGGACAGGGGGCGACTGGGGCCAACGTCCTGACTTTC. It translates to CASSLGQGATGANVLTF. J is TRBJ2-6 and V is TRBV5-6; TRBD1 matches 12 bases. Germline V gene sequence: CDR1 SGHDT, CDR2 YYEEEE. The V and J ends lost 4 bases and 2 bases, in that order; junction bases with no gene match: 4. The CDR3 sequence is 17 residues long.

V and J are TRBV6-5 and TRBJ2-7; the D is unclear. This CDR3 contains 11 residues. Germline CDR1 is MNHEY and CDR2 is SVGAGI. Trimming stripped 9 bases from V and 5 bases from J, with 11 bases between. The CDR3 here is CASRALDEQYF. For the CDR3, the DNA is TGTGCCAGTAGAGCCTTGGACGAGCAGTACTTC.

The chain couples TRBV7-2 to TRBJ2-5; D call uncertain. The CDR3 runs to 14 residues. Germline V gene lookup returns CDR1 SGHTA and CDR2 FQGNSA. V lost 5 bases, J lost 1 base, and 11 bases lay in between. The CDR3 nucleotides are TGTGCCAGCAGCCTAGGCTTGCGCCAAGAGACCCAGTACTTC. This encodes CASSLGLRQETQYF.

Only a few counts were recorded for this clone. The chain employs TRBV7-2 and TRBJ2-7; 7 positions agree with TRBD1. After removal of 3 bases from V and 5 bases from J, the junction contained 7 bases not matched to a gene. This CDR3 comprises 14 residues. The germline gives CDR1 SGHTA, CDR2 FQGNSA. CDR3 bases: TGTGCCAGCAGCTTCCGAGGGGGCTATAACGAGCAGTACTTC. This translates into CASSFRGGYNEQYF.

The chain has TRBV27 and TRBJ1-2; D is unclear. The V gene's germline CDR1 is MNHEY and CDR2 SMNVEV (reference sequence). This CDR3 has 14 residues. V lost 1 base, J lost 2 bases, and 8 bases lay in between. The CDR3 DNA reads as TGTGCCAGCAGTTTATTGAGCCAAAACTATGGCTACACCTTC. Its translation is CASSLLSQNYGYTF.

This clone came up a few times. The V call is TRBV4-3, the J call TRBJ1-2, with D possibly being TRBD1 (6 bases). V was shortened by 0 bases and J by 1 base, with 9 bases between the two germline ends. Germline-derived CDR1 and CDR2 are LGHNA and YSLEER. This CDR3 is built from 15 residues. As DNA, the CDR3 is TGCGCCAGCAGCCAAGAGGGCAGGGGTAACTATGGCTACACCTTC. Protein: CASSQEGRGNYGYTF.

In this sample, this clone turned up a few times. The chain uses TRBV7-8 and TRBJ1-2, with 11 bases identical to TRBD1. The CDR3 is 18 amino acids. J lost 8 bases, V lost 2 bases, and 16 bases had no gene match. Germline CDR1 and CDR2: SGHVS and FQNEAQ. CDR3 nucleotide sequence: TGTGCCAGCAGCTTATTGGGGGGACAGGGGGTAGTTGCTTACGGCTACACCTTC. This codes for CASSLLGGQGVVAYGYTF.

The chain uses TRBV10-3 and TRBJ1-2; 11 positions match TRBD1. The ends lost 6 bases at V and 5 bases at J; junction bases unmatched: 5. Germline lookup yields CDR1 ENHRY and CDR2 SYGVKD. This CDR3 has 14 residues. The CDR3: CAIRGQGEGYGYTF. The CDR3 DNA follows: TGTGCCATCAGGGGACAGGGGGAAGGTTATGGCTACACCTTC.